The clone carrying this T cell receptor beta chain was recorded only once. The source of the sample is a study of blood T cell repertoires in COVID-19. The wider study: The United States, Italy and Spain were the sources of the acute and convalescent COVID-19 samples.

In the study's own analysis: Using reference gene primer amplification, nucleated cell counts were estimated. TCRdb's table, derived via immunoSEQ multiplex PCR, lists solely in-frame clones and lacks some. V and J calls plus clone size are reproduced from that table; the DNA served to infer D and trimming. The sample contains about 230,000 clones, around nine tenths of which appear only once. The length of the CDR3 is 15 residues. Trimming took 8 bases from V and 2 from J; bases not matched to a gene: 5. The germline gives CDR1 MNHNS, CDR2 SASEGT. This receptor was taken from a woman in her 30s who had been exposed to COVID-19. Sequences were obtained from PBMCs or T cells enriched from blood (not recorded which). This chain links TRBV6-1 with TRBJ2-2; TRBD2 matches 10 bases. In DNA form, the CDR3 reads TGTGCCAGCGGGAGGACTAGCGGAAACACCGGGGAGCTGTTTTTT. The encoded protein is CASGRTSGNTGELFF.